These 25 T cell receptor beta chains were sequenced from one sample in a study of T cell changes during pregnancy in multiple sclerosis. TCRdb's table, derived via immunoSEQ multiplex PCR, lists solely in-frame clones and lacks some. Here the sample spans some 60,000 clones, less than 95% being singletons. Source: peripheral blood, taken in the third trimester of pregnancy. Receptors originate from a female donor in good health, enrolled as a control in a pregnancy study.

The chain carries TRBV18 and TRBJ2-2, with TRBD2 matching over 15 bases. V lost 3 bases and J lost 5; bases outside the gene matches: 7. The CDR3 totals 18 residues. The germline CDR1 and CDR2 sequences are KGHSH and LQKENI. The CDR3 protein is CASSPPGLAGGRTGELFF. CDR3 sequence (DNA): TGTGCCAGCTCACCCCCCGGACTAGCGGGAGGGAGGACCGGGGAGCTGTTTTTT.

The table lists this clone with a few counts. The gene calls are TRBV5-6 and TRBJ1-5; 7 bases align to TRBD1. The trim removed 2 bases at V and 2 bases at J, leaving 1 base unmatched. CDR1 SGHDT and CDR2 YYEEEE come from the germline V gene. CDR3 length: 14 amino acids. In DNA, the CDR3 is TGTGCCAGCAGCTTCGACAGGGGCAATCAGCCCCAGCATTTT. It codes for CASSFDRGNQPQHF.

This clone showed up just once. V usage is TRBV6-6 and J usage is TRBJ1-2; D gene ambiguous. The CDR3 has 10 amino acids. V lost 8 bases to trimming and J lost 9 bases, with 10 bases between them. From germline, CDR1 is MNHNY and CDR2 SVGAGI (reference sequence). The CDR3 region has the DNA TGTGCCAGCGAGGACGGGAGCTACACCTTC. Its translation: CASEDGSYTF.

This chain connects TRBV2 to TRBJ2-7, with 9 positions matching TRBD1. The CDR3 spans 14 residues. Germline V gives CDR1 SNHLY, CDR2 FYNNEI. Germline trimming cut 6 bases from V and 3 bases from J; bases unmatched to any gene: 6. The CDR3 region is CASRSGTGNYEQYF. CDR3 nucleotide sequence: TGTGCCAGCAGGTCCGGGACAGGGAACTACGAGCAGTACTTC.

This sequence joins TRBV4-1 and TRBJ1-2, with TRBD1 matching over 8 bases. The V gene end was trimmed by 1 base and the J gene end by 7 bases; junction bases not matched to a gene: 8. Germline assignment: CDR1 MGHRA and CDR2 YSYEKL. The CDR3 spans 15 residues. CDR3 region: CASSQVDGQGSGYTF. The CDR3 DNA is TGCGCCAGCAGCCAAGTGGATGGACAGGGCTCTGGCTACACCTTC.

The chain has TRBV21-1 and TRBJ2-7; no DNA check was done on the table's D call, TRBD2. TRBV21-1 is marked as a pseudogene. The CDR3 contains 14 residues. CDR3 DNA: TGTGCCAGCAGCAGGGAGGACCCAACCTACGAGCAGTACTTC. Translating gives CASSREDPTYEQYF.

This chain connects TRBV19 to TRBJ1-1, with a weak D call TRBD1 (6 bases). This CDR3 spans 16 amino acids. V was cut by 3 bases and J by 4 bases, with 18 bases left in between. The germline V gene has CDR1 LNHDA and CDR2 SQIVND (reference sequence). For the CDR3, the DNA is TGTGCCAGTAGTATGCCGGGACAAGGATGGCCCACTGAAGCTTTCTTT. The encoded protein is CASSMPGQGWPTEAFF.

The chain is built from TRBV7-2 and TRBJ2-1, with 9 bases matching TRBD2. V dropped 5 bases and J dropped 9; count of bases not matched to a gene: 14. From germline, CDR1 is SGHTA and CDR2 FQGNSA. This CDR3 has 16 amino acids. CDR3 region: CASSLRWRGGHSEQFF. Written as DNA, the CDR3 is TGTGCCAGCAGCCTTAGATGGCGGGGGGGCCATTCTGAGCAGTTCTTC.

J is TRBJ2-7 and V is TRBV10-1, with D perhaps matching TRBD1 (6 bases). From germline, CDR1 is WNHNN and CDR2 SYGVQD (reference sequence). V was shortened by 0 bases and J by 2 bases, with 8 bases between the two germline ends. This CDR3 comprises 14 residues. The CDR3 DNA reads TGCGCCAGCAGTGAGTCGGACAGACCCTACGAGCAGTACTTC. It encodes CASSESDRPYEQYF.

The DNA of the CDR3 is TGTGCCAGCAGCCCCAACCTAGCGGGAGGGCCGGGAGATACGCAGTATTTT. Amino acids: CASSPNLAGGPGDTQYF. V usage is TRBV9 and J usage is TRBJ2-3, with 12 bases fitting TRBD2. Trimming removed 4 bases from V and 5 bases from J; junction bases left unmatched: 11. The germline gives CDR1 SGDLS, CDR2 YYNGEE. The CDR3 is 17 residues long.

The J gene is TRBJ1-6, the V gene TRBV30; 11 bases match TRBD1. The junction had 4 bases not matched to a gene; V was cut back by 2 bases and J by 10 bases. Germline CDR1 is GTSNPN and CDR2 is SVGIG (reference sequence). The CDR3 sequence is 14 residues long. The CDR3 loop reads CAWSSGTGGSPLHF. CDR3 nucleotides: TGTGCCTGGAGTTCCGGGACAGGGGGATCACCCCTCCACTTT.

Comment on this clone: The same CDR3 arises from other DNA sequences in this sample as well. The V and J genes are TRBV6-1 and TRBJ1-4; 8 bases are shared with TRBD1. V dropped 5 bases and J dropped 8; count of bases not matched to a gene: 7. The V gene's germline CDR1 is MNHNS and CDR2 SASEGT. The CDR3 covers 14 residues. This chain's CDR3 is CASSQGQGVEKLFF. The DNA of the CDR3 is TGTGCCAGCAGTCAAGGACAGGGCGTGGAAAAACTGTTTTTT.

This rearrangement joins TRBV6-1 to TRBJ2-6; TRBD1 is a possible D gene (5 bases). CDR1 is MNHNS and CDR2 is SASEGT in the germline V gene. V dropped 0 bases and J dropped 3 bases, with 6 bases sitting between them. The CDR3 extends over 15 amino acids. Here the CDR3 reads CASSEAQGGANVLTF. DNA of the CDR3: TGTGCCAGCAGTGAAGCGCAGGGTGGGGCCAACGTCCTGACTTTC.

The V gene is TRBV7-9, the J gene TRBJ2-2; D possibly corresponds to TRBD2 (5 bases). CDR1 and CDR2 (germline): SEHNR, FQNEAQ (reference sequence). The CDR3 spans 15 residues. The V gene lost 5 bases and the J gene lost 3 bases, with 13 bases spanning the gap. CDR3 sequence (DNA): TGTGCCAGCAGCCGGGGAACAGCCTACACCGGGGAGCTGTTTTTT. Its translation is CASSRGTAYTGELFF.

J is TRBJ2-7 and V is TRBV18; the match to TRBD1 covers 7 bases. The CDR3 extends over 14 amino acids. Trimming removed 0 bases from V and 3 bases from J; junction bases left unmatched: 2. The germline CDR1 and CDR2 sequences are KGHSH and LQKENI. CDR3 in DNA: TGTGCCAGCTCACCACCTTCAGGGGGCTACGAGCAGTACTTC. It codes for CASSPPSGGYEQYF.

The chain recombines TRBV18 with TRBJ1-6, with 7 nucleotides matching TRBD1. The CDR3 loop spans 13 amino acids. Germline-derived CDR1 and CDR2 are KGHSH and LQKENI. The junction had 5 bases not matched to a gene; V was cut back by 5 bases and J by 10 bases. The CDR3 loop is CASSAGGESPLHF. DNA of the CDR3: TGTGCCAGCTCAGCAGGGGGTGAATCACCCCTCCACTTT.

The genes are TRBV30 and TRBJ2-7; the match to TRBD2 covers 9 bases. Trimming took 3 bases from V and 1 from J; bases not matched to a gene: 4. Germline lookup yields CDR1 GTSNPN and CDR2 SVGIG (reference sequence). CDR3 length equals 14 residues. CDR3 bases: TGTGCCTGGAGGACGGCGGGAGGGTCCTACGAGCAGTACTTC. This codes for CAWRTAGGSYEQYF.

This sequence joins TRBV14 and TRBJ2-7; TRBD2 might be the D (6 bases). The V and J ends lost 5 bases and 6 bases respectively, with 20 bases between them. The CDR3 length is 15 residues. CDR1 and CDR2 from the germline V gene are SGHDN and FVKESK. The CDR3 sequence is CASSATRTSSSEQYF. CDR3 sequence (DNA): TGTGCCAGCAGCGCGACTAGGACTTCTAGCTCCGAGCAGTACTTC.

The chain is built from TRBV18 and TRBJ1-3; tentatively, D is TRBD1 (5 bases). The ends were cut back, 2 bases at V and 0 bases at J, with 11 bases in the middle. CDR3 length: 16 residues. Germline V gene data show CDR1 as KGHSH and CDR2 as LQKENI. This CDR3 reads CASSPLEGSSGNTIYF. In nucleotides, the CDR3 is TGTGCCAGCTCACCATTGGAGGGGAGCTCTGGAAACACCATATATTTT.

This chain links TRBV18 with TRBJ1-2; the match to TRBD1 covers 8 bases. Germline V gives CDR1 KGHSH, CDR2 LQKENI. J was trimmed by 4 bases and V by 4 bases; bases with no gene match: 5. The CDR3 is 14 residues long. The CDR3 spells CASSRDRGSYGYTF. The CDR3 DNA sequence: TGTGCCAGCTCACGAGACAGGGGATCCTATGGCTACACCTTC.

The chain links TRBV4-3 to TRBJ1-1; weak D call: TRBD1 (5 bases). Trimming took 5 bases from V and 4 from J, leaving 14 bases between them. Per germline, CDR1 LGHNA and CDR2 YSLEER. This CDR3 has 14 amino acids. CDR3 amino acids: CASSTLSGGTEAFF. The CDR3 DNA follows: TGCGCCAGCAGCACCCTTTCGGGGGGCACTGAAGCTTTCTTT.

The chain employs TRBV30 and TRBJ1-1; the match to TRBD1 covers 8 bases. CDR1 is GTSNPN, CDR2 SVGIG, per germline (reference sequence). V dropped 4 bases and J dropped 4; count of bases not matched to a gene: 2. This CDR3 region has 12 residues. The CDR3 bases are TGTGCCTGGATACAGGGGGTCACTGAAGCTTTCTTT. Protein product: CAWIQGVTEAFF.

This rearrangement joins TRBV5-1 to TRBJ2-1; 10 bases line up with TRBD2. CDR3 length: 17 amino acids. V was pared by 3 bases and J by 5 bases, with 11 bases of the junction left unmatched. Per germline, CDR1 SGHRS and CDR2 YFSETQ. The chain's CDR3 is CASSSKISGRLNNEQFF. CDR3 DNA sequence: TGCGCCAGCAGCTCTAAAATTAGCGGGAGGCTCAACAATGAGCAGTTCTTC.

The chain is built from TRBV5-1 and TRBJ1-2; the D gene is possibly TRBD1 (6 bases). Germline V gene data show CDR1 as SGHRS and CDR2 as YFSETQ. Trimming took 6 bases from V and 0 from J, leaving 15 bases between them. The CDR3 has 15 residues. In nucleotides, the CDR3 is TGCGCCAGCACGGGATCGGACAGTCCTAACTATGGCTACACCTTC. Its protein product is CASTGSDSPNYGYTF.

This chain joins TRBV30 and TRBJ1-1; D ambiguous. Germline V gene data show CDR1 as GTSNPN and CDR2 as SVGIG (reference sequence). This CDR3 spans 14 amino acids. V lost 4 bases and J 5 bases, leaving 17 bases between the germline ends. In DNA, the CDR3 is TGTGCCTGGATCGGCCCCACTAGGTCGACTGAAGCTTTCTTT. Its translation: CAWIGPTRSTEAFF.